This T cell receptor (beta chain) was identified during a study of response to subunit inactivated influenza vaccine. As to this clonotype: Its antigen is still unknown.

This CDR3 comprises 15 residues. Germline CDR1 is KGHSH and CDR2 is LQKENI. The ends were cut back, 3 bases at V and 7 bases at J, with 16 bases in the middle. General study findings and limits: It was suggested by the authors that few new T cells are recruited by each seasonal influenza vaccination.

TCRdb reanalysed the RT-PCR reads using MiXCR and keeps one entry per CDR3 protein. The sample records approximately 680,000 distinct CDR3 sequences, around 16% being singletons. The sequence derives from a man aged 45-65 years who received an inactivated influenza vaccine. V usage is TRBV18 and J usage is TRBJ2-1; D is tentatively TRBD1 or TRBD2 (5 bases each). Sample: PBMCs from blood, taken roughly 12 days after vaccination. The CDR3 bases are TGTGCCAGCTCACCGGGGACGGACGGCGGGAATGAGCAGTTCTTC. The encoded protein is CASSPGTDGGNEQFF.